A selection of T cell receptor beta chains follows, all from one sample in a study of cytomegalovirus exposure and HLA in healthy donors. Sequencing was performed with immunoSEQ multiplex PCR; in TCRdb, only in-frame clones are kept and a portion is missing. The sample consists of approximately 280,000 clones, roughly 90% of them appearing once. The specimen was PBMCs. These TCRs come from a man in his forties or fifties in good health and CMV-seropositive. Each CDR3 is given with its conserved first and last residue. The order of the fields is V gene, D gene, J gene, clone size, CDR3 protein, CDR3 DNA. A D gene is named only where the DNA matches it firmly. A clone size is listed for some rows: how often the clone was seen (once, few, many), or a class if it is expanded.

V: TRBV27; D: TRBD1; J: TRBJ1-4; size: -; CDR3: CASRPHPTGTNEKLFF; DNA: TGTGCCAGCAGGCCCCACCCGACAGGGACTAATGAAAAACTGTTTTTT
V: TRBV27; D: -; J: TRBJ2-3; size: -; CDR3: CASSSLGAGTDTQYF; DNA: TGTGCCAGCAGTTCCCTTGGAGCCGGCACAGATACGCAGTATTTT
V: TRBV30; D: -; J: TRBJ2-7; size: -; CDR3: CAWSVMGTYEQYF; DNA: TGTGCCTGGAGTGTAATGGGCACCTACGAGCAGTACTTC
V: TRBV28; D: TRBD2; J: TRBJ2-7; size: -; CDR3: CASSPGTLGGDNYEQYF; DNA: TGTGCCAGCAGTCCGGGGACTCTCGGGGGGGACAACTACGAGCAGTACTTC
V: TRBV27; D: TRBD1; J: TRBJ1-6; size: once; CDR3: CASSGTGDTYNSPLHF; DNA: TGTGCCAGCAGTGGGACAGGGGATACCTATAATTCACCCCTCCACTTT
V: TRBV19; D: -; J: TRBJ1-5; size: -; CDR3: CASSIPGGSNQPQHF; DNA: TGTGCCAGTAGTATCCCTGGGGGGAGCAATCAGCCCCAGCATTTT
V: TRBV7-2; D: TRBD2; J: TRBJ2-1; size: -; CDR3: CASSLAPSGMGEQFF; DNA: TGTGCCAGCAGCTTAGCGCCTAGCGGGATGGGTGAGCAGTTCTTC
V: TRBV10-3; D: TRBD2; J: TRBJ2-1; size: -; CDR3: CAISEPTSGSTYNEQFF; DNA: TGTGCCATCAGTGAACCGACTAGCGGGAGCACCTACAATGAGCAGTTCTTC
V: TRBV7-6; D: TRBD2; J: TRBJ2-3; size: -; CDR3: CASSFGGSGFADTQYF; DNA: TGTGCCAGCAGCTTTGGCGGGAGTGGGTTCGCAGATACGCAGTATTTT
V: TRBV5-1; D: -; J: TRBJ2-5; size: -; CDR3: CASSLLRETQYF; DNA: TGCGCCAGCAGCTTGCTTCGAGAGACCCAGTACTTC
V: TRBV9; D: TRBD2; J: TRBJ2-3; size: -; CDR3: CASSVAASGSPPDTQYF; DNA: TGTGCCAGCAGCGTAGCTGCGAGCGGGAGTCCCCCAGATACGCAGTATTTT
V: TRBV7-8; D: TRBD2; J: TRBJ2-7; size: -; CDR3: CASSSSPLATSYEQYF; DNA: TGTGCCAGCAGCTCCTCCCCACTAGCGACCTCCTACGAGCAGTACTTC
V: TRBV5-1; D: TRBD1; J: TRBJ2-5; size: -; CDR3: CASRSGTGGAETQYF; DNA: TGCGCCAGCAGAAGCGGGACAGGGGGCGCAGAGACCCAGTACTTC
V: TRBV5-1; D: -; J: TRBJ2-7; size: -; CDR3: CASSRGRGLDYEQYF; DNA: TGCGCCAGCAGCCGTGGCCGGGGACTCGACTACGAGCAGTACTTC
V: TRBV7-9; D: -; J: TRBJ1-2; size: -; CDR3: CASSLQDYGYTF; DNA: TGTGCCAGCAGTCTACAGGACTATGGCTACACCTTC
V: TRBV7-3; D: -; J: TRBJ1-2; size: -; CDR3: CASSSPGSNYGYTF; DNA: TGTGCCAGCAGCTCCCCGGGATCTAACTATGGCTACACCTTC
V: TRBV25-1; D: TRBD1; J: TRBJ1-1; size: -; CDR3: CASRGFGTGGILNTEAFF; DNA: TGTGCCAGCAGGGGTTTTGGGACAGGGGGCATCCTGAACACTGAAGCTTTCTTT